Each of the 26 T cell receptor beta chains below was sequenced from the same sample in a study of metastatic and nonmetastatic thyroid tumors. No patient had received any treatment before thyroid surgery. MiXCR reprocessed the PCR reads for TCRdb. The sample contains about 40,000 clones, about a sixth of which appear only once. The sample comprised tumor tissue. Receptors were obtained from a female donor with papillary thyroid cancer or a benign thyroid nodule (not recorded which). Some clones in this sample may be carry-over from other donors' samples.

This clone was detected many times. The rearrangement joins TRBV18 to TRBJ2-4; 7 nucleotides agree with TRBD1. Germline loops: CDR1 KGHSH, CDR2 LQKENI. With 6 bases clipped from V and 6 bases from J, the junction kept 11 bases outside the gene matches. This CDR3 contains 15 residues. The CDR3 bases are TGTGCCAGCTCTCGTGAACAGGGGTTAGGAAACATTCAGTACTTC. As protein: CASSREQGLGNIQYF.

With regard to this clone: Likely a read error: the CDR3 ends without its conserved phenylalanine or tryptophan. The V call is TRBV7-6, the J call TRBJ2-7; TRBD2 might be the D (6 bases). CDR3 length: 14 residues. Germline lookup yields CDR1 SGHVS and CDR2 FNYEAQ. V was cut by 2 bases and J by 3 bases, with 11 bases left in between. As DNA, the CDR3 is TGTGCCAGCAGCTTATGCCCCGGGGGCTACGAGCAGTACCTC. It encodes CASSLCPGGYEQYL.

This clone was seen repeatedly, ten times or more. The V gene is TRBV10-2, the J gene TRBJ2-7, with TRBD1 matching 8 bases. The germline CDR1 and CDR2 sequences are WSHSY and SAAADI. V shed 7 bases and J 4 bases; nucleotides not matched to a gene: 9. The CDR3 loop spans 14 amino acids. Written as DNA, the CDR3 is TGCGCCAGCATCTTCGACAGGGGTTCGTACGAGCAGTACTTC. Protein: CASIFDRGSYEQYF.

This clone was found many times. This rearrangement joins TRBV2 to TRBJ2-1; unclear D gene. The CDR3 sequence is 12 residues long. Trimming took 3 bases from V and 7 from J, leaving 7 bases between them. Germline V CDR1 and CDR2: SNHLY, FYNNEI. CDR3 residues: CASSELLNEQFF. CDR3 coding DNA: TGTGCCAGCAGTGAGCTACTAAATGAGCAGTTCTTC.

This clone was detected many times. The CDR3 protein is CSARKGGDDEQYF. CDR3 DNA: TGCAGTGCTAGAAAGGGGGGCGACGACGAGCAGTACTTC. The chain is built from TRBV20-1 and TRBJ2-7, with D perhaps being TRBD1 or TRBD2 (6 bases each). The V end was cut by 2 bases, the J end by 5 bases, with 13 bases between. The CDR3 is made up of 13 amino acids. CDR1 and CDR2 (germline): DFQATT, SNEGSKA (reference sequence).

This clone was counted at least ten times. The CDR3 region has the DNA TGTGCCAGCAGTGGACAGGATAATCAGCCCCAGCATTTT. Its protein product is CASSGQDNQPQHF. The chain joins TRBV2 to TRBJ1-5, with D possibly matching TRBD1 (6 bases). The V and J ends lost 4 bases and 4 bases respectively, with 8 bases between them. Germline V CDR1 and CDR2: SNHLY, FYNNEI. The CDR3 is 13 residues long.

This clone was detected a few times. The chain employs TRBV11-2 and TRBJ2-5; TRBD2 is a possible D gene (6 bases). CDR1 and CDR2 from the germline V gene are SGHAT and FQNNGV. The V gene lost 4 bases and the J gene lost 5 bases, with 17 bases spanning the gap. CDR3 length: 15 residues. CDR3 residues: CASSYPTGGGETQYF. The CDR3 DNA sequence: TGTGCCAGCAGCTACCCAACAGGTGGGGGGGAGACCCAGTACTTC.

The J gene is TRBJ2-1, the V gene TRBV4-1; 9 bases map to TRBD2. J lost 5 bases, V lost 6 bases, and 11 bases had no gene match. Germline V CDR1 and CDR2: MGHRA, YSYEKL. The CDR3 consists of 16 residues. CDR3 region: CASSDPWTSVDNEQFF. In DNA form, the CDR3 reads TGCGCCAGCAGTGACCCCTGGACTAGCGTGGACAATGAGCAGTTCTTC.

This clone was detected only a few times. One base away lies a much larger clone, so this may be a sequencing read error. CDR3 DNA: TGTGCCAGCAGCCGACCCACAGGGGGCGGGGAGGCCCAGTACTTC. This sequence encodes CASSRPTGGGEAQYF. The chain employs TRBV11-2 and TRBJ2-5; 9 bases map to TRBD1. With 5 bases clipped from V and 9 bases from J, the junction kept 13 bases outside the gene matches. The CDR3 has 15 amino acids. The germline CDR1 and CDR2 sequences are SGHAT and FQNNGV.

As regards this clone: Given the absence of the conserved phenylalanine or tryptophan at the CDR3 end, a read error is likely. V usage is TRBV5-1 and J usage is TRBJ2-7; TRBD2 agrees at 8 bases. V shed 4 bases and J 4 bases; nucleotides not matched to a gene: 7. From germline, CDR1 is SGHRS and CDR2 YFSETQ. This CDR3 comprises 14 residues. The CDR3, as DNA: TGCGCCAGCAGCCCGGGGGGGGCTACTTACGAGCAGTACTTA. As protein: CASSPGGATYEQYL.

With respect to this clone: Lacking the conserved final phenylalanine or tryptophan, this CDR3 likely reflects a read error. The CDR3 coding sequence is TGTGCCAGTAGCTTGGACAGGTTTGGTTACGAGCAGTACTTA. Translation: CASSLDRFGYEQYL. The rearrangement joins TRBV11-3 to TRBJ2-7, with 7 bases aligning to TRBD1. There are 14 residues in the CDR3. CDR1 and CDR2 (germline): SGHNT, YENEEA.

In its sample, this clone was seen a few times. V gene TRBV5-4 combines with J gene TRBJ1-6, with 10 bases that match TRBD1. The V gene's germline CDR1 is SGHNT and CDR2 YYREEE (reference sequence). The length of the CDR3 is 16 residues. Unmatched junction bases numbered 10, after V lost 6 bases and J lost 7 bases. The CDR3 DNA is TGTGCCAGCACCCCCGGGACAGGGGCTCAAAATTCACCCCTCCACTTT. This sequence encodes CASTPGTGAQNSPLHF.

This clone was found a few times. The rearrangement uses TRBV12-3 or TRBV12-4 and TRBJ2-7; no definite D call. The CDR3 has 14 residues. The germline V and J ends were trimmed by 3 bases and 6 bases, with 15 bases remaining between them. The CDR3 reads CASSFPGTPVEQYF. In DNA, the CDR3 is TGTGCCAGCAGTTTCCCGGGTACACCGGTCGAGCAGTACTTC.

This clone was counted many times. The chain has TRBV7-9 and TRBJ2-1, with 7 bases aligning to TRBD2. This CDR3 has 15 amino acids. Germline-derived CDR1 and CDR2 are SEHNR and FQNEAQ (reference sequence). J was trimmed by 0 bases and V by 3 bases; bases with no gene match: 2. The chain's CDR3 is CASSLRGSSYNEQFF. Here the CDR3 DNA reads TGTGCCAGCAGCTTGCGCGGGAGCTCCTACAATGAGCAGTTCTTC. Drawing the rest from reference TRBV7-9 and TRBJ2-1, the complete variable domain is DTGVSQNPRHKITKRGQNVTFRCDPISEHNRLYWYRQTLGQGPEFLTYFQNEAQLEKSRLLSDRFSAERPKGSFSTLEIQRTEQGDSAMYLCASSLRGSSYNEQFFGPGTRLTVL.

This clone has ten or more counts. As DNA, the CDR3 is TGCAGTGCTAGTTTATCCGGACAGGGGGCCCTGATCTATGGCTACACCTTC. Amino acids: CSASLSGQGALIYGYTF. The V call is TRBV20-1, the J call TRBJ1-2; 11 bases line up with TRBD1. The CDR3 covers 17 residues. J gave up 4 bases and V 3 bases, and 13 bases lay outside the gene matches. The germline CDR1 and CDR2 sequences are DFQATT and SNEGSKA (reference sequence).

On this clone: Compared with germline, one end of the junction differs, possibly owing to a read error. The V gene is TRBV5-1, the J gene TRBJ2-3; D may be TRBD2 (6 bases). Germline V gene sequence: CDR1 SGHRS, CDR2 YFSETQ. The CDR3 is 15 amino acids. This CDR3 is CASSLEGRYTDTYYF. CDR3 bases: TGCGCCAGTAGCTTGGAGGGACGGTACACAGATACGTATTATTTT.

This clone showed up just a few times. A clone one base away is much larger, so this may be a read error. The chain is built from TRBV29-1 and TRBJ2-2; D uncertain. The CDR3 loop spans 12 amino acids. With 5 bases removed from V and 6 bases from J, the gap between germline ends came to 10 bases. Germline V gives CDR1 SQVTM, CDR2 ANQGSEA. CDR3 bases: TGCAGCGTTTTGGGTCGCGCCGGGGAGCTGTTTTTT. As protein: CSVLGRAGELFF.

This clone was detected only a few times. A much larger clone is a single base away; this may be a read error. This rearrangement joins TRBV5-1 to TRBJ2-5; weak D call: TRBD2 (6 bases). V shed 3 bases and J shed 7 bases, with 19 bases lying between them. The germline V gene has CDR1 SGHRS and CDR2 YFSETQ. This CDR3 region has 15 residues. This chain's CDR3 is CASSSARVTGGTQYF. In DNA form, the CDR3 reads TGCGCCAGCAGCTCGGCCCGGGTTACCGGGGGGACCCAGTACTTC. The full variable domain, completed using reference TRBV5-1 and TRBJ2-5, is KAGVTQTPRYLIKTRGQQVTLSCSPISGHRSVSWYQQTPGQGLQFLFEYFSETQRNKGNFPGRFSGRQFSNSRSEMNVSTLELGDSALYLCASSSARVTGGTQYFGPGTRLLVL.

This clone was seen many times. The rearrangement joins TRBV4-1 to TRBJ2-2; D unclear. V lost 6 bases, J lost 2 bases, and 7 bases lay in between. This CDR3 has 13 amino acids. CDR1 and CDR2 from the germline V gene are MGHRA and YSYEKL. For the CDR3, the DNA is TGCGCCAGCAGAGGACGAAACACCGGGGAGCTGTTTTTT. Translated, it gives CASRGRNTGELFF.

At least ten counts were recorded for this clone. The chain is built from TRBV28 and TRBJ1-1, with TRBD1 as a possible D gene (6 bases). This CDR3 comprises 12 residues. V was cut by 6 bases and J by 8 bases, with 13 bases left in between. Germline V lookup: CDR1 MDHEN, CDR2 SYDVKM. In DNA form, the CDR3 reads TGTGCCAGCAGCCTTCAGGGGATGGAAGCTTTCTTT. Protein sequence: CASSLQGMEAFF.

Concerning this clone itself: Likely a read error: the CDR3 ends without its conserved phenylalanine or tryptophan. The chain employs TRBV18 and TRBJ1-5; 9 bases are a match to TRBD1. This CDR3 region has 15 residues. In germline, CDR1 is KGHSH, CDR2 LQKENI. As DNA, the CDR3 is TGTGCCAGCTCACCACCGGGACAGGGCGGTCAGACCCAGCATTAT. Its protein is CASSPPGQGGQTQHY.

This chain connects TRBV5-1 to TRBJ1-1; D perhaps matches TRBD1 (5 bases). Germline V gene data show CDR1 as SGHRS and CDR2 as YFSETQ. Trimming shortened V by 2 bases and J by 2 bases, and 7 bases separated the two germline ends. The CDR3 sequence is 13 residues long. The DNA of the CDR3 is TGCGCCAGCAGCTTCGGGGCAAACACTGAAGCTTTCTTT. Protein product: CASSFGANTEAFF.

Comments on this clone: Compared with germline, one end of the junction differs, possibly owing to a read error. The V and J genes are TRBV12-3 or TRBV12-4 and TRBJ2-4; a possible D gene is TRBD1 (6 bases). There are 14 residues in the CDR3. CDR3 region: CSSSSGTTKNIQYF. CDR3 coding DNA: TGTTCCAGCTCCTCCGGGACAACCAAAAACATCCAGTACTTC.

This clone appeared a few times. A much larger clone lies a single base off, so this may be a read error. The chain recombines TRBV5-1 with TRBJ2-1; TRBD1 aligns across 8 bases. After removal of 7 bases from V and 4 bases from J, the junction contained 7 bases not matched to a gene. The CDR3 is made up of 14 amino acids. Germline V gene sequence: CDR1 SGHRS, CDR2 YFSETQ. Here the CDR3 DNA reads TGCGCCAGCGGCACCGGACAGGGTTACAATGAGCAGTTCTTC. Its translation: CASGTGQGYNEQFF.

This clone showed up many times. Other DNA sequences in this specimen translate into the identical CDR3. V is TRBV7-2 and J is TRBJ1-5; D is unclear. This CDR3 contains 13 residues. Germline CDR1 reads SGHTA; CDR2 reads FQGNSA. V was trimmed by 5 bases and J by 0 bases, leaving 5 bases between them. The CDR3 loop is CASSASSNQPQHF. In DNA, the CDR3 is TGTGCCAGCAGCGCTTCTAGCAATCAGCCCCAGCATTTT.

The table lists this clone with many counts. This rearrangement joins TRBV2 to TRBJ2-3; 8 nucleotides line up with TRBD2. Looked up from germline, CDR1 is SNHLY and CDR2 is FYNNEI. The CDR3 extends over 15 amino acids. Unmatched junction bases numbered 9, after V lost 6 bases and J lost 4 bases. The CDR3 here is CASRVPGLVSDTQYF. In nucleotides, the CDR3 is TGTGCCAGCAGGGTCCCGGGACTAGTATCAGATACGCAGTATTTT.